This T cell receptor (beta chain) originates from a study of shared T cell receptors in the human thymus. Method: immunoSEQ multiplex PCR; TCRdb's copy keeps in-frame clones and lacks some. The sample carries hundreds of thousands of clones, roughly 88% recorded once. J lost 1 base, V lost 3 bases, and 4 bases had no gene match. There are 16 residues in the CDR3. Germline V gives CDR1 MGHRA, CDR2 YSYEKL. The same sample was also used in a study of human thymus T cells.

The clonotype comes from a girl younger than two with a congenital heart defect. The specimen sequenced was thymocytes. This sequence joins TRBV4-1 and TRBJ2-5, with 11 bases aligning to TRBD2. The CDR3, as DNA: TGCGCCAGCAGCCATCTAGCGGGGGGAGTCCAAGAGACCCAGTACTTC. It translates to CASSHLAGGVQETQYF.